The 9 T cell receptor beta chains below were found in one sample sequenced in a study of post-analysis software for immune sequencing data. The study, taken as a whole, reports: In patients, TRBV5-6, TRBV5-1 and TRBV20-1 belonged to five TRBV segments found more frequently than in controls.

Prepared libraries of TCR beta cDNA carried unique molecular identifiers. MiXCR, applied by TCRdb to the PCR reads, yields one record per CDR3 protein. The table has around 700,000 distinct CDR3 sequences, about 60% seen once. No cognate antigen is known for these TCRs. Source material: blood. The receptors were sampled from a girl aged 2 to 10 with multiple sclerosis.

The chain carries TRBV27 and TRBJ2-1, with 9 bases matching TRBD1. CDR3 size: 16 residues. The germline CDR1 and CDR2 sequences are MNHEY and SMNVEV (reference sequence). J lost 6 bases, V lost 4 bases, and 10 bases had no gene match. The CDR3 DNA follows: TGTGCCAGCAGTTCCGGGACAGGGACAGAATTCAATGAGCAGTTCTTC. This codes for CASSSGTGTEFNEQFF.

The V and J genes are TRBV6-5 and TRBJ2-3; D unclear. CDR3 length: 11 amino acids. Germline values: CDR1 MNHEY, CDR2 SVGAGI. V was pared by 5 bases and J by 9 bases, with 9 bases between. The CDR3 sequence: CASSDGPTQYF. The CDR3, as DNA: TGTGCCAGCAGTGACGGTCCGACGCAGTATTTT.

The chain links TRBV18 to TRBJ2-4; D remains unclear. The CDR3 totals 14 residues. The germline gives CDR1 KGHSH, CDR2 LQKENI. V was trimmed by 3 bases and J by 0 bases, leaving 6 bases between them. CDR3 DNA: TGTGCCAGCTCACCTGGGAAAGCCAAAAACATTCAGTACTTC. Amino acid sequence: CASSPGKAKNIQYF.

This clonotype is a singleton in its sample. The V call is TRBV7-8, the J call TRBJ2-1; no firm D call. Per the germline V gene, CDR1 is SGHVS and CDR2 is FQNEAQ. Trimming shortened V by 5 bases and J by 4 bases, and 15 bases separated the two germline ends. The CDR3 extends over 15 amino acids. Here the CDR3 reads CASSLRNGRYNEQFF. CDR3 bases: TGTGCCAGCAGCCTCCGAAACGGCAGGTACAATGAGCAGTTCTTC.

The chain combines TRBV20-1 with TRBJ2-5, with 11 bases that match TRBD2. Unmatched junction bases numbered 7, after V lost 6 bases and J lost 4 bases. The CDR3 spans 14 residues. Per germline, CDR1 DFQATT and CDR2 SNEGSKA (reference sequence). Here the CDR3 reads CSAFSGRASETQYF. In DNA form, the CDR3 reads TGCAGTGCCTTTAGCGGGAGGGCCTCAGAGACCCAGTACTTC.

This chain connects TRBV5-1 to TRBJ2-1; TRBD2 is a possible D gene (6 bases). Looked up from germline, CDR1 is SGHRS and CDR2 is YFSETQ. Deletions cut 4 bases from V and 10 bases from J, with 15 bases between. This CDR3 is 13 amino acids long. CDR3 sequence: CASSPGLGGEQFF. The CDR3 DNA sequence: TGCGCCAGCAGCCCGGGACTGGGCGGGGAGCAGTTCTTC.

Only a few counts were recorded for this clonotype. The genes are TRBV27 and TRBJ2-2; 7 nucleotides agree with TRBD2. This CDR3 is built from 14 residues. Losses at the gene ends were 2 bases for V and 4 bases for J; bases not matched to a gene: 1. Germline V gene data show CDR1 as MNHEY and CDR2 as SMNVEV (reference sequence). CDR3 in amino acids: CASSLRTSTGELFF. Here the CDR3 DNA reads TGTGCCAGCAGTTTACGGACTAGCACCGGGGAGCTGTTTTTT.

This clonotype was detected only once. The rearrangement uses TRBV6-1 and TRBJ2-7, with 9 bases lining up with TRBD1. CDR3 length: 13 residues. The germline V gene has CDR1 MNHNS and CDR2 SASEGT. Trimming took 6 bases from V and 7 from J; bases not matched to a gene: 7. In DNA, the CDR3 is TGTGCCAGCAGGTCGGGACAGGGAATAGAGCAGTACTTC. Amino acids: CASRSGQGIEQYF.

The chain has TRBV7-9 and TRBJ2-3; D not certain. Germline CDR1 SEHNR, CDR2 FQNEAQ (reference sequence). This CDR3 is built from 15 residues. Trimming took off 5 bases at V and 4 bases at J, with 16 bases between the two ends. CDR3 nucleotides: TGTGCCAGCAGCCCGCCGGGCAATTCTGCAGATACGCAGTATTTT. Translated, it gives CASSPPGNSADTQYF.